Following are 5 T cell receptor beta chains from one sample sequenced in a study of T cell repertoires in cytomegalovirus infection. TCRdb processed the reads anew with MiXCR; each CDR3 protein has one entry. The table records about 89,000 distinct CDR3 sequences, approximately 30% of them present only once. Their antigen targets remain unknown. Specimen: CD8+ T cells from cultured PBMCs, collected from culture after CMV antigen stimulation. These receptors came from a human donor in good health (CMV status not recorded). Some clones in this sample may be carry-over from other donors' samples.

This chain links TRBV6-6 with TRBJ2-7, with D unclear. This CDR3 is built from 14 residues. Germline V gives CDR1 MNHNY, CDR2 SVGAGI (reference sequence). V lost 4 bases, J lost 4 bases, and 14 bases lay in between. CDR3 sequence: CASSFFLGEYEQYF. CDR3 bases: TGTGCCAGCAGTTTCTTCCTGGGTGAATACGAGCAGTACTTC.

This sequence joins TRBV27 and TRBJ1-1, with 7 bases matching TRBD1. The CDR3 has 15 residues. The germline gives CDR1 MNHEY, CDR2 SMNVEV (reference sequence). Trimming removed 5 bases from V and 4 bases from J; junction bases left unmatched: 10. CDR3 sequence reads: CASSRPTQGTTEAFF. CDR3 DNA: TGTGCCAGCAGTCGACCGACACAGGGGACCACTGAAGCTTTCTTT.

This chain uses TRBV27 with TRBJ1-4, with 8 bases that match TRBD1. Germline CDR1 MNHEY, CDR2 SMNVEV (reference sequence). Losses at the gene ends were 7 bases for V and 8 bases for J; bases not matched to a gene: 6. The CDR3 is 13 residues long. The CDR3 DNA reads TGTGCCAGCAAGGACAGGGCGCGGGAAAAACTGTTTTTT. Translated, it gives CASKDRAREKLFF.

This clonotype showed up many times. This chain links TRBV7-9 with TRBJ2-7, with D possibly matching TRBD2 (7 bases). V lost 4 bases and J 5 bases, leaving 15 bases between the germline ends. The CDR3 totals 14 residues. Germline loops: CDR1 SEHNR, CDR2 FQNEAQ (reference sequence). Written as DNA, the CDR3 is TGTGCCAGCAGCTACCCCGGGGGGCTGGACGAGCAGTACTTC. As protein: CASSYPGGLDEQYF.

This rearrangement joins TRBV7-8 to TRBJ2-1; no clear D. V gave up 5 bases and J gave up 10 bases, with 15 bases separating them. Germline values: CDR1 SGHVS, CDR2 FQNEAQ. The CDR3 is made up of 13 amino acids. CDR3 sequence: CASSPSPITEQFF. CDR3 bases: TGTGCCAGCAGCCCCTCCCCGATCACGGAGCAGTTCTTC. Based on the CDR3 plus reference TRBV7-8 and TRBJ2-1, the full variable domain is GAGVSQSPRYKVAKRGQDVALRCDPISGHVSLFWYQQALGQGPEFLTYFQNEAQLDKSGLPSDRFFAERPEGSVSTLKIQRTQQEDSAVYLCASSPSPITEQFFGPGTRLTVL.